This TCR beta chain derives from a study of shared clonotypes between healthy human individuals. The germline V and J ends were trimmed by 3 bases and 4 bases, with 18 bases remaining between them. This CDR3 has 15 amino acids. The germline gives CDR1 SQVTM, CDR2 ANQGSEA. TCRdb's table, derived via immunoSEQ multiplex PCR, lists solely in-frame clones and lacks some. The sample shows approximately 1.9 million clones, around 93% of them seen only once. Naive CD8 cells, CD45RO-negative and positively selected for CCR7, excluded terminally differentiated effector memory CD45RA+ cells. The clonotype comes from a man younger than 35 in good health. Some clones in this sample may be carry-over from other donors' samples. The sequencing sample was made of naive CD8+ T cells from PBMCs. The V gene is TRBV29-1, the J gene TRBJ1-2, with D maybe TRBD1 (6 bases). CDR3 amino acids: CSVERTDTPLYGYTF. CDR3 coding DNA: TGCAGCGTTGAGCGGACAGACACTCCACTCTATGGCTACACCTTC.